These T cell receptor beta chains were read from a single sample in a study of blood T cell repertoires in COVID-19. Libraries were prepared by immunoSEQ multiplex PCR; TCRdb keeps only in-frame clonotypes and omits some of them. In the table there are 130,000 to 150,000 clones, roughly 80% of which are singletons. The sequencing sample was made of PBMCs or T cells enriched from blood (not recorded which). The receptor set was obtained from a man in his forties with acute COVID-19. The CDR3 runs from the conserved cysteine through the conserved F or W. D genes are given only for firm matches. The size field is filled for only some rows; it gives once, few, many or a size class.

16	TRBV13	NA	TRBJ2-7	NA	CASSLSPGQGYDEQYF	TGTGCCAGCAGCCTCTCCCCAGGGCAGGGGTATGACGAGCAGTACTTC
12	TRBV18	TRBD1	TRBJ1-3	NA	CASSLSDRGLIF	TGTGCCAGCTCACTTTCGGACAGGGGCCTGATTTTT
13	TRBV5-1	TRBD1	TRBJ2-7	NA	CASSQGQPYEQYF	TGCGCCAGCAGCCAGGGACAGCCCTACGAGCAGTACTTC
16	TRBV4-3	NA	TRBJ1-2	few	CASSQGSGASNYGYTF	TGCGCCAGCAGCCAAGGGTCCGGAGCCAGCAACTATGGCTACACCTTC
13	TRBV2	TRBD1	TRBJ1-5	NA	CASRGQPNQPQHF	TGTGCCAGCAGGGGACAGCCAAATCAGCCCCAGCATTTT
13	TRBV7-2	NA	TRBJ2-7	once	CASSLELAYEQYF	TGTGCCAGCAGCTTAGAACTGGCCTACGAGCAGTACTTC
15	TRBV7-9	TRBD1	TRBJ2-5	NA	CASSGDRGSQETQYF	TGTGCCAGCAGCGGTGACAGGGGTAGTCAAGAGACCCAGTACTTC
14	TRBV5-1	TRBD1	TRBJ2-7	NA	CASRAGTGVYEQYF	TGCGCCAGCAGGGCCGGGACAGGAGTCTACGAGCAGTACTTC
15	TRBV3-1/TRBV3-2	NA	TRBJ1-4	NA	CASSQVTDSNEKLFF	TGTGCCAGCAGCCAAGTAACTGACTCTAATGAAAAACTGTTTTTT
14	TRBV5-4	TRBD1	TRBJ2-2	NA	CASSRQGLPGELFF	TGTGCCAGCAGTAGACAGGGGTTGCCGGGGGAGCTGTTTTTT
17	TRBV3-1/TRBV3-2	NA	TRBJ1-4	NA	CASSHRSAGATNEKLFF	TGTGCCAGCAGCCATCGATCGGCAGGTGCAACTAATGAAAAACTGTTTTTT
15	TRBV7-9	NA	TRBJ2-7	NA	CASSVRDLIPYEQYF	TGTGCCAGCAGCGTACGGGACTTAATCCCTTACGAGCAGTACTTC
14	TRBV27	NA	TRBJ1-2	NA	CASSYQGRGYGYTF	TGTGCCAGCAGTTATCAAGGGCGCGGGTATGGCTACACCTTC
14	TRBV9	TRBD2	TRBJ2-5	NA	CASSLGLASETQYF	TGTGCCAGCAGCCTGGGACTAGCGTCGGAGACCCAGTACTTC
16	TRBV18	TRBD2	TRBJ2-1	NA	CASSPPAGGDDSEQFF	TGTGCCAGCTCACCACCGGCCGGGGGGGACGACAGTGAGCAGTTCTTC
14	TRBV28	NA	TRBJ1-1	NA	CATSAGTQNTEAFF	TGTGCCACCTCAGCCGGGACACAGAACACTGAAGCTTTCTTT
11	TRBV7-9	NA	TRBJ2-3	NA	CASSQQDTQYF	TGTGCCAGCAGCCAACAAGATACGCAGTATTTT
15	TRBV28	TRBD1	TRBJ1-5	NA	CASSLDRVSNQPQHF	TGTGCCAGCAGTCTCGACAGGGTAAGCAATCAGCCCCAGCATTTT
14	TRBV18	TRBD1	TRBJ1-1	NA	CASSEGQGNTEAFF	TGTGCCAGCTCAGAGGGACAGGGGAACACTGAAGCTTTCTTT
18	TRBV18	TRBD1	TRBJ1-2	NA	CASSPRDRGAVQSYGYTF	TGTGCCAGCTCACCACGAGACAGGGGAGCCGTACAGTCCTATGGCTACACCTTC
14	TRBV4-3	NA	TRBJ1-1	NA	CASSPFYGGTEAFF	TGCGCCAGCAGCCCTTTTTACGGGGGCACTGAAGCTTTCTTT
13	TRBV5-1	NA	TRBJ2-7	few	CASSSGSSYEQYF	TGCGCCAGCAGCTCAGGATCTTCCTACGAGCAGTACTTC
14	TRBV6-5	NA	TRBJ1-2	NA	CASSYGLSNYGYTF	TGTGCCAGCAGTTATGGACTCTCTAACTATGGCTACACCTTC
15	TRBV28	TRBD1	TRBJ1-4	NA	CASSFPGTGNEKLFF	TGTGCCAGCAGTTTCCCCGGGACAGGAAATGAAAAACTGTTTTTT
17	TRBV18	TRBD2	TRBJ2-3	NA	CASSQSGGGSPPDTQYF	TGTGCCAGCTCACAAAGCGGGGGGGGCTCCCCACCAGATACGCAGTATTTT
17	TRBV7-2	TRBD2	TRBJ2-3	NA	CASSLWGSGGGTDTQYF	TGTGCCAGCAGCTTGTGGGGTAGCGGGGGGGGCACAGATACGCAGTATTTT
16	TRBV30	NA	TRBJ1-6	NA	CAWRLGGSSYNSPLHF	TGTGCCTGGCGACTGGGGGGGAGCTCCTATAATTCACCCCTCCACTTT
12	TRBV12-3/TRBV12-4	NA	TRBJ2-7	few	CASGRSSYEQYF	TGTGCCAGCGGCCGGAGCTCCTACGAGCAGTACTTC
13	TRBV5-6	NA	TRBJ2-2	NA	CASSGRYTGELFF	TGTGCCAGCAGCGGCAGGTACACCGGGGAGCTGTTTTTT
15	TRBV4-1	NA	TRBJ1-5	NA	CASSPLQGPGQPQHF	TGCGCCAGCAGCCCCCTTCAGGGGCCGGGTCAGCCCCAGCATTTT
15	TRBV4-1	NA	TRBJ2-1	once	CASSHRTDSYNEQFF	TGCGCCAGCAGCCACAGGACAGATTCCTACAATGAGCAGTTCTTC
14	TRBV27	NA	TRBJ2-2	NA	CASSPAGSTGELFF	TGTGCCAGCAGTCCCGCAGGATCCACCGGGGAGCTGTTTTTT
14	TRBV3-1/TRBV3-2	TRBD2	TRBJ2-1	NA	CASSPQLLAGEQFF	TGTGCCAGCAGCCCCCAGCTTTTAGCGGGGGAGCAGTTCTTC
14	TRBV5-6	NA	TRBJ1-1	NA	CASSFWGGATEAFF	TGTGCCAGCAGCTTCTGGGGGGGCGCCACTGAAGCTTTCTTT
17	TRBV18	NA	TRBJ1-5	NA	CASSRFGGLYSNQPQHF	TGTGCCAGCTCACGCTTCGGGGGACTATATAGCAATCAGCCCCAGCATTTT
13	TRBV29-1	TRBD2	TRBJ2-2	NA	CSGQRERPGELFF	TGCAGCGGACAGCGGGAGCGACCCGGGGAGCTGTTTTTT
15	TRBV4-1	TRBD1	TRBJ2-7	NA	CASSPGTGDFYEQYF	TGCGCCAGCAGCCCAGGGACAGGGGATTTCTACGAGCAGTACTTC
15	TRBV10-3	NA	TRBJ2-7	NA	CATGVGRGHSYEQYF	TGTGCCACGGGGGTTGGGCGGGGCCACTCCTACGAGCAGTACTTC
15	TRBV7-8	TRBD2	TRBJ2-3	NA	CASSDKTSATDTQYF	TGTGCCAGCAGCGATAAGACTAGCGCCACAGATACGCAGTATTTT
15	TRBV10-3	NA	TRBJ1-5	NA	CAISDVQGTNQPQHF	TGTGCCATCAGTGACGTGCAGGGAACCAATCAGCCCCAGCATTTT
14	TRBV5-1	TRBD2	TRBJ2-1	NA	CASRPAGDYNEQFF	TGCGCCAGCCGACCAGCGGGGGATTACAATGAGCAGTTCTTC
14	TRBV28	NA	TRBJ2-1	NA	CASSLLRDYNEQFF	TGTGCCAGCAGTTTGTTGCGAGATTACAATGAGCAGTTCTTC
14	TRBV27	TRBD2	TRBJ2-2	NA	CASKRERGTGELFF	TGTGCCAGCAAGCGGGAACGGGGCACCGGGGAGCTGTTTTTT
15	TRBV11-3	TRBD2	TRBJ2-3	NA	CASSSSSGSPDTQYF	TGTGCCAGCAGCAGCTCTAGCGGGAGTCCAGATACGCAGTATTTT
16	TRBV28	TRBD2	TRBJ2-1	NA	CASSFLDAGGNNEQFF	TGTGCCAGCAGTTTCCTCGATGCGGGGGGCAACAATGAGCAGTTCTTC
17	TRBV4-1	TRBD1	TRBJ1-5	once	CASSQDDRGRGNQPQHF	TGCGCCAGCAGCCAAGATGACAGGGGGCGAGGCAATCAGCCCCAGCATTTT
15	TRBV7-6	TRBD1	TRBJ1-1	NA	CASSLLGQGSTEAFF	TGTGCCAGCAGCTTACTAGGACAGGGTAGCACTGAAGCTTTCTTT
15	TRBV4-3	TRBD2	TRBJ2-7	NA	CASSQGLAGGYEQYF	TGCGCCAGCAGCCAAGGACTAGCGGGAGGCTACGAGCAGTACTTC
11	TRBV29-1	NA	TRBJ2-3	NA	CSVVRSDTQYF	TGCAGCGTTGTACGGTCGGATACGCAGTATTTT
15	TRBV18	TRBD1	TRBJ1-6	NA	CASSRGTGGFLTLHF	TGTGCCAGCTCAAGAGGGACAGGGGGTTTTCTGACCCTCCACTTT
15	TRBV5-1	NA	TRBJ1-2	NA	CASSLERQGSYGYTF	TGCGCCAGCAGCTTGGAACGGCAGGGGAGTTATGGCTACACCTTC